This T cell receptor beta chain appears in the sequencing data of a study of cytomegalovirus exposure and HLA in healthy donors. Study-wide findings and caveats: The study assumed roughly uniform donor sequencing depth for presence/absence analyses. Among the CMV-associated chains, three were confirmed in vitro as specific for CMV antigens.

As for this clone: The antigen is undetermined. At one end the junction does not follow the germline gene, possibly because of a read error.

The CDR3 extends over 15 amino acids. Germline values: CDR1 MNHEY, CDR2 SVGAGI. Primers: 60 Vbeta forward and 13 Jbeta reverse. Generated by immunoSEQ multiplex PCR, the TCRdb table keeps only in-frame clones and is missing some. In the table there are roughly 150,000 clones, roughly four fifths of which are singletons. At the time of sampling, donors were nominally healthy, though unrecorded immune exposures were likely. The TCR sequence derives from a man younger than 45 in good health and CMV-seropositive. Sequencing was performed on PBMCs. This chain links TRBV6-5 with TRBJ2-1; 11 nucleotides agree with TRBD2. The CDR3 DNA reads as TGTGCCAGCACTTACACTAGCGGGAGTTACAATGAGCAGTTCTTC. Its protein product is CASTYTSGSYNEQFF.